This TCR beta chain was observed in a study of blood T cell repertoires in COVID-19 (dated by TCRdb to the early 2020s). Broadly, across the study: Samples covering the acute and convalescent phases of COVID-19 were provided by collaborators in the United States, Italy and Spain. HLA class I and class II types, where available, came from metadata supplied by the sample provider rather than from assay-based typing. The material from the prospective study consisted of cDNA or gDNA derived from T cells, B-cell-depleted T cells, or PBMCs. The repertoires were released in a freely available public database meant as a resource for research on the immune response to SARS-CoV-2. Samples came from the ongoing ImmuneRACE study (first 160 participants) plus 1,254 subjects from 6 global collaborators. Subjects who had been exposed to COVID-19, were actively infected with it, or had recovered from it provided the deeply sampled blood TCRbeta repertoires that made up the dataset. Nearly every sample came with metadata listing a de-identified subject ID, COVID-19 status, age in years and sex.

One collaborating source in Seattle enrolled patients while the patients were actively infected and followed the patients over time throughout the course of disease. Whole blood was collected in K2EDTA tubes by collaborating institutions according to the institutions' own protocols. Collaborator samples were shipped for TCRbeta analysis as frozen whole blood, isolated PBMCs, or DNA extracted from either sample type. Broad study findings and their caveats: Clinical and demographic metadata were provided uncurated, with the amount varying by source and participant.

TCRbeta CDR3 regions were amplified from genomic DNA using the immunoSEQ Assay, a bias-controlled multiplex PCR. The source study handled its data this way. The number of nucleated cells in each sample was estimated by amplification of reference gene primers within the assay. To quantify the absolute abundance of each unique TCRbeta CDR3 rearrangement, sequence reads were collapsed and filtered. For each sample, productive Simpson clonality was calculated as the square root of Simpson's diversity index across productive rearrangements. TCRdb carries this immuneACCESS record with in-frame sequences only. Its versions omit some clonotypes, under half of them owing to an unresolved V gene in the studies checked, with the rest unexplained. From that table come the V and J calls and clone size; the DNA was used to work out D and trimming. The sample includes some 65,000 clones, with about 86% observed a single time. The ten biggest clones cover about 15% of the sample.

From the cysteine up to the phenylalanine, the CDR3 has a length of 14 residues. Only the CDR3 DNA is retained, 42 bases long and in frame from the first base. V is shortened by 1 base, J by 4 bases, and the region joining them spans 10 bases. CDR1 and CDR2 (LNHDA, SQIVND) derive from the germline V gene (reference sequence). As to this clone: Its antigen has not been determined. Per-base quality was not reported, and no clone a single base away is much larger than it.

Sequencing was done on a sample of peripheral blood. The V and J genes are TRBV19 and TRBJ1-1; the D gene assignment is ambiguous. This receptor was taken from a man between 40 and 49 years old with COVID-19, enrolled during active disease. The CDR3 protein is CASSIVGVSTEAFF. The nucleotide sequence is TGTGCCAGTAGTATAGTCGGAGTAAGCACTGAAGCTTTCTTT.